This T cell receptor beta chain originates from a study of cytomegalovirus exposure and HLA in healthy donors. This clone was found many times. Its antigen remains unknown. Primers: 60 Vbeta forward and 13 Jbeta reverse. Per the study methods: Later reanalysis found 60 million to 90 million unique TCR beta chains, around 10 million of them shared. Clones were read by immunoSEQ multiplex PCR, and TCRdb kept only the in-frame ones, dropping some. Clone size and V and J calls were adopted from that table, with D and trimming inferred from the DNA. The sample contains roughly 92,000 clones, 6.5% to 8% of which appear only once. Study conclusions and caveats: Among CMV-associated TCR beta chains, most appeared HLA-restricted in a later analysis. As a later analysis showed, a missense DCLRE1C variant was linked to trimming of TCR beta V- and J-genes.

Trimming removed 6 bases from V and 5 bases from J; junction bases left unmatched: 9. Germline V gene lookup returns CDR1 MRHNA and CDR2 SNTAGT. This CDR3 has 15 amino acids. Sequencing input: PBMCs. The source is a man in his fifties or sixties in good health and CMV-seronegative. The V gene is TRBV6-4, the J gene TRBJ2-1; TRBD1 matches at 8 bases. The CDR3 region has the DNA TGTGCCAGCAGCTCAACAGGGGGTGATCACAATGAGCAGTTCTTC. Its translation is CASSSTGGDHNEQFF.